The next 25 T cell receptor beta chains were all read from a single sample in a study of Ad26.COV2.S vaccination and SARS-CoV-2 variants. The treatment: roughly 19 received Ad26.COV2.S at low or high dose, single or two shots; several received placebo; per-sample allocation not given. The study sampled participants on day 63 after the first vaccine or placebo injection. Here immunoSEQ multiplex PCR was the method, and the copy in TCRdb shows in-frame clones only, minus some. In the table there are about 350,000 clones, 88% of which are singletons. The sequencing here drew on peripheral blood, taken in a trial of Ad26.COV2.S vaccine versus placebo. The receptors were gathered from a person aged 18 to 59 who received the Ad26.COV2.S COVID-19 vaccine or a placebo.

V and J are TRBV6-2 or TRBV6-3 and TRBJ1-2; tentatively, D is TRBD1 (6 bases). The germline V and J ends were trimmed by 0 bases and 2 bases, with 19 bases remaining between them. In germline, CDR1 is MNHEY, CDR2 SVGEGT. This CDR3 is built from 18 residues. CDR3 loop: CASSYSVRGTLDNYGYTF. The CDR3 DNA reads TGTGCCAGCAGTTACTCGGTAAGGGGGACCCTGGACAACTATGGCTACACCTTC.

The V call is TRBV5-1, the J call TRBJ1-1, with TRBD1 matching 10 bases. The germline V gene has CDR1 SGHRS and CDR2 YFSETQ. J gave up 5 bases and V 6 bases, and 10 bases lay outside the gene matches. This CDR3 is 15 amino acids long. CDR3 loop: CASTIAAGQGTEAFF. CDR3 DNA: TGCGCCAGCACCATCGCGGCGGGACAGGGGACTGAAGCTTTCTTT.

V gene TRBV14 combines with J gene TRBJ2-7, with 7 nucleotides matching TRBD2. CDR3 length: 16 amino acids. Trimming cost V 6 bases and J 7 bases; bases outside gene matches: 18. Germline CDR1 SGHDN, CDR2 FVKESK. The CDR3, as DNA: TGTGCCAGCAGTCCTCAGCGGGGCGGACTCTACGAAGAGCAGTACTTC. This codes for CASSPQRGGLYEEQYF.

J is TRBJ2-1 and V is TRBV5-4, with TRBD2 matching 7 bases. CDR3 length: 13 residues. The germline CDR1 and CDR2 sequences are SGHNT and YYREEE (reference sequence). V dropped 9 bases and J dropped 8; count of bases not matched to a gene: 11. CDR3 nucleotides: TGTGCCACCTGGATAGCGGGTGTCTATGAGCAGTTCTTC. Its protein is CATWIAGVYEQFF.

This chain joins TRBV27 and TRBJ2-5; D is possibly TRBD1 or TRBD2 (5 bases each). The CDR3 has 14 residues. From germline, CDR1 is MNHEY and CDR2 SMNVEV (reference sequence). Trimming cost V 3 bases and J 4 bases, with 12 bases left between them. The CDR3 reads CASSFLGDRETQYF. CDR3 nucleotide sequence: TGTGCCAGCAGTTTTCTAGGGGACCGAGAGACCCAGTACTTC.

This chain uses TRBV29-1 with TRBJ2-1; D might be TRBD1 (5 bases). V lost 7 bases and J 6 bases, leaving 22 bases between the germline ends. The CDR3 loop spans 15 amino acids. The germline V gene encodes CDR1 SQVTM and CDR2 ANQGSEA. In DNA form, the CDR3 reads TGCAGCGCCGCCCCCAGGGTTGTGGCACGCAATGAGCAGTTCTTC. Its translation is CSAAPRVVARNEQFF.

This clone was recorded only once. The chain carries TRBV15 and TRBJ2-2; D gene uncertain. CDR1 LNHNV and CDR2 YYDKDF come from the germline V gene (reference sequence). V lost 0 bases and J 3 bases, leaving 14 bases between the germline ends. The CDR3 spans 17 residues. CDR3 in amino acids: CATSRDLQAQHTGELFF. The CDR3 region has the DNA TGTGCCACCAGCAGAGATCTTCAGGCCCAGCACACCGGGGAGCTGTTTTTT.

This chain links TRBV27 with TRBJ2-2; 7 bases are a match to TRBD2. The CDR3 sequence is 16 residues long. Per germline, CDR1 MNHEY and CDR2 SMNVEV (reference sequence). V shed 6 bases, J shed 0 bases, and the junction held 7 bases outside the gene matches. The CDR3 bases are TGTGCCAGCAGAACCTCTAGCGGTACGAACACCGGGGAGCTGTTTTTT. Its protein is CASRTSSGTNTGELFF.

V is TRBV9 and J is TRBJ2-3; 10 nucleotides match TRBD2. Germline V gives CDR1 SGDLS, CDR2 YYNGEE. The CDR3 loop spans 15 amino acids. V dropped 3 bases and J dropped 0; count of bases not matched to a gene: 1. In nucleotides, the CDR3 is TGTGCCAGCAGCGCGACTAGCGGGAGCACAGATACGCAGTATTTT. Translation gives CASSATSGSTDTQYF.

The rearrangement links TRBV7-2 to TRBJ2-7, with TRBD1 matching over 9 bases. Germline assignment: CDR1 SGHTA and CDR2 FQGNSA. Unmatched junction bases numbered 11, after V lost 5 bases and J lost 6 bases. CDR3 length equals 15 residues. The CDR3 DNA reads as TGTGCCAGCAGCCCACAAGCGGGACAGGGACGCGAGCAGTACTTC. Residues: CASSPQAGQGREQYF.

This clone was seen more than once but under ten times. V gene TRBV7-8 combines with J gene TRBJ1-1; no firm D call. The germline gives CDR1 SGHVS, CDR2 FQNEAQ. V was pared by 3 bases and J by 1 base, with 6 bases between. The CDR3 has 13 amino acids. The CDR3 DNA reads as TGTGCCAGCAGCTTTCGCGCGAACACTGAAGCTTTCTTT. This gives the protein CASSFRANTEAFF.

The table lists this clone with a count of one. The chain uses TRBV9 and TRBJ2-7; 7 nucleotides line up with TRBD2. The ends lost 0 bases at V and 6 bases at J; junction bases unmatched: 6. CDR3 length: 14 amino acids. In germline, CDR1 is SGDLS, CDR2 YYNGEE. DNA of the CDR3: TGTGCCAGCAGCGTAGGTAGCGGGTCTCTCGAGCAGTACTTC. Translation: CASSVGSGSLEQYF.

This chain joins TRBV5-1 and TRBJ2-5; TRBD2 agrees at 14 bases. Germline V lookup: CDR1 SGHRS, CDR2 YFSETQ. J was trimmed by 2 bases and V by 0 bases; bases with no gene match: 6. The CDR3 length is 18 residues. CDR3 in amino acids: CASSLGGTSGSRQETQYF. CDR3 nucleotides: TGCGCCAGCAGCTTGGGGGGGACTAGCGGGAGTCGGCAAGAGACCCAGTACTTC.

The V gene is TRBV30, the J gene TRBJ2-1, with unresolved D. Germline loops: CDR1 GTSNPN, CDR2 SVGIG (reference sequence). There are 15 residues in the CDR3. V was cut by 0 bases and J by 5 bases, with 14 bases left in between. This chain's CDR3 is CAWSVGPWGNNEQFF. The CDR3 DNA is TGTGCCTGGAGTGTAGGGCCTTGGGGAAACAATGAGCAGTTCTTC.

The J gene is TRBJ1-1, the V gene TRBV2; no firm D call. The germline V and J ends were trimmed by 3 bases and 8 bases, with 7 bases remaining between them. Germline CDR1 and CDR2: SNHLY and FYNNEI. The CDR3 consists of 11 residues. The CDR3 loop is CASSDPGEAFF. In nucleotides, the CDR3 is TGTGCCAGCAGTGACCCAGGAGAAGCTTTCTTT.

This clone was observed a single time. The chain joins TRBV27 to TRBJ2-7, with a possible D match to TRBD1 (5 bases). This CDR3 has 14 residues. Germline V gene sequence: CDR1 MNHEY, CDR2 SMNVEV (reference sequence). Trimming removed 10 bases at V and 4 bases at J, with 20 bases between. The CDR3 reads CATVPQDKAYEQYF. CDR3 nucleotide sequence: TGTGCCACCGTACCACAGGACAAAGCGTACGAGCAGTACTTC.

The chain links TRBV27 to TRBJ1-2; TRBD1 matches 9 bases. The V gene's germline CDR1 is MNHEY and CDR2 SMNVEV (reference sequence). The trim removed 5 bases at V and 7 bases at J, leaving 8 bases unmatched. CDR3 length: 14 amino acids. In DNA, the CDR3 is TGTGCCAGCAGTACCCGGACAGGGGCAGGTGGCTACACCTTC. It is translated as CASSTRTGAGGYTF.

This clone was observed a handful of times. J is TRBJ1-6 and V is TRBV7-9; D unclear. The length of the CDR3 is 15 residues. V was shortened by 5 bases and J by 0 bases, with 8 bases between the two germline ends. In germline, CDR1 is SEHNR, CDR2 FQNEAQ (reference sequence). CDR3 loop: CASSARSSYNSPLHF. DNA for the CDR3: TGTGCCAGCAGCGCCAGAAGCTCCTATAATTCACCCCTCCACTTT.

The CDR3 DNA sequence: TGTGCCAGCAGCCCGAGGGTTTGGGGAAACACCATATATTTT. It encodes CASSPRVWGNTIYF. The V call is TRBV7-2, the J call TRBJ1-3; the D is unclear. The CDR3 sequence is 14 residues long. The germline V gene has CDR1 SGHTA and CDR2 FQGNSA. Trimming removed 5 bases from V and 4 bases from J, with 12 bases in between.

As for this clone: This CDR3 is also generated by other DNA sequences in the sample. The gene calls are TRBV30 and TRBJ2-7, with D perhaps matching TRBD1 (7 bases). CDR1 is GTSNPN, CDR2 SVGIG, per germline (reference sequence). The CDR3 runs to 12 residues. Trimming pared 1 base from V and 6 bases from J, leaving 10 bases between. The CDR3 coding sequence is TGTGCCTGGAGTGGACAGGGAGGCGAGCAGTACTTC. It codes for CAWSGQGGEQYF.

A word on this clone: At one boundary the junction diverges from the germline segment, which might be a read error. The same CDR3 can be traced to other DNA sequences in this sample. The chain recombines TRBV7-9 with TRBJ1-2, with no clear D. Germline V gives CDR1 SEHNR, CDR2 FQNEAQ (reference sequence). The CDR3 runs 16 residues. CDR3 DNA: TGTGCCAGCAGTCCCGGCAGGACGATTCTACACTATGGCTACACTTTC. Amino acid sequence: CASSPGRTILHYGYTF.

The table lists this clone with a count of one. This chain connects TRBV30 to TRBJ2-4, with D tentatively TRBD2 (5 bases). Between the trimmed V and J ends, which lost 0 bases and 2 bases, there was a span of 11 bases. Germline V gene data show CDR1 as GTSNPN and CDR2 as SVGIG (reference sequence). This CDR3 contains 15 residues. The CDR3 sequence is CAWSVGLLTKNIQYF. In DNA, the CDR3 is TGTGCCTGGAGTGTAGGACTTCTGACCAAAAACATTCAGTACTTC.

The chain employs TRBV19 and TRBJ1-5, with D uncertain. The CDR3 covers 15 residues. The germline V gene encodes CDR1 LNHDA and CDR2 SQIVND (reference sequence). Between the trimmed V and J ends, which lost 3 bases and 2 bases, there was a span of 11 bases. The CDR3: CASSILGLGNQPQHF. The CDR3 nucleotides read TGTGCCAGTAGTATTCTGGGATTAGGCAATCAGCCCCAGCATTTT.

The chain is built from TRBV3-1 (or the pseudogene TRBV3-2) and TRBJ2-7; D gene ambiguous. The CDR3 consists of 14 residues. V shed 2 bases and J shed 1 base, with 9 bases lying between them. CDR1 and CDR2 from the germline V gene are LGHDT and YNNKEL (reference sequence). DNA for the CDR3: TGTGCCAGCAGCCAAATCGACCCGTCCTACGAGCAGTACTTC. It is translated as CASSQIDPSYEQYF.

V and J are TRBV10-1 and TRBJ2-7; D possibly corresponds to TRBD2 (5 bases). Germline-derived CDR1 and CDR2 are WNHNN and SYGVQD (reference sequence). V lost 5 bases, J lost 7 bases, and 15 bases lay in between. The CDR3 runs to 13 residues. The CDR3 loop is CASSREASNEQYF. DNA for the CDR3: TGCGCCAGCAGTCGGGAAGCTAGTAATGAGCAGTACTTC.